These 31 T cell receptor beta chains were all obtained from the same sample, sequenced in a study of T cell repertoires in cytomegalovirus infection. MiXCR, applied by TCRdb to the reads, yields one record per CDR3 protein. The table lists about 900,000 distinct CDR3 sequences, around 31% of them singletons. Their antigen targets remain unknown. The sequencing used cultured CD8+ T cells from PBMCs, collected from culture after CMV antigen stimulation. The source of these receptors is a human donor in good health (CMV status not recorded). Some clones in this sample may be carry-over from other donors' samples.

This rearrangement joins TRBV7-2 to TRBJ2-7, with D possibly being TRBD2 (6 bases). CDR1 SGHTA and CDR2 FQGNSA come from the germline V gene. The CDR3 totals 13 residues. Trimming pared 2 bases from V and 4 bases from J, leaving 9 bases between. In DNA form, the CDR3 reads TGTGCCAGCAGCTTATGGGCGGGGTACGAGCAGTACTTC. Translating it yields CASSLWAGYEQYF.

The chain links TRBV7-3 to TRBJ2-4, with D possibly being TRBD1 (7 bases). The length of the CDR3 is 15 residues. V was pared by 5 bases and J by 2 bases, with 13 bases between. Germline V gene data show CDR1 as SGHTA and CDR2 as FQGTGA. The CDR3 sequence is CASSQGEVTKNIQYF. CDR3 nucleotides: TGTGCCAGCAGCCAGGGGGAGGTAACCAAAAACATTCAGTACTTC.

CDR3 nucleotides: TGTGCCAGCAGTGAGGACAAAGACTATGGCTACACCTTC. This gives the protein CASSEDKDYGYTF. This chain uses TRBV2 with TRBJ1-2; D is perhaps TRBD1 (5 bases). Germline loops: CDR1 SNHLY, CDR2 FYNNEI. The CDR3 runs 13 residues. Trimming pared 3 bases from V and 3 bases from J, leaving 8 bases between.

This chain connects TRBV7-3 to TRBJ2-5; a weak D match, TRBD2 (6 bases). The CDR3 length is 15 residues. Germline V gives CDR1 SGHTA, CDR2 FQGTGA. The V and J ends lost 6 bases and 4 bases respectively, with 18 bases between them. The CDR3 nucleotides are TGTGCCAGCAGTTCCAAGAAGGGGAGGACAGAGACCCAGTACTTC. This codes for CASSSKKGRTETQYF.

A word on this clonotype: At one boundary the junction diverges from the germline segment, which might be a read error. The chain combines TRBV20-1 with TRBJ1-1, with D possibly matching TRBD1 (5 bases). CDR3 length equals 16 residues. Germline values: CDR1 DFQATT, CDR2 SNEGSKA (reference sequence). The CDR3 is CSARGLQLNMNTEAFF. Here the CDR3 DNA reads TGTAGTGCTAGGGGCCTTCAGCTTAACATGAACACTGAAGCTTTCTTT.

The rearrangement links TRBV14 to TRBJ1-4; 8 positions agree with TRBD1. Unmatched junction bases numbered 8, after V lost 4 bases and J lost 7 bases. The length of the CDR3 is 15 residues. Germline CDR1 is SGHDN and CDR2 is FVKESK. In nucleotides, the CDR3 is TGTGCCAGCAGCCGTCGCCGGGGGACAGGTGAAAAACTGTTTTTT. This codes for CASSRRRGTGEKLFF.

This clonotype was seen ten or more times. The chain links TRBV7-2 to TRBJ2-1; 7 bases agree with TRBD1. V dropped 4 bases and J dropped 5; count of bases not matched to a gene: 8. Germline V gene sequence: CDR1 SGHTA, CDR2 FQGNSA. The CDR3 length is 15 residues. The CDR3 DNA follows: TGTGCCAGCAGCTACCGGGACAGTCTTAACAATGAGCAGTTCTTC. This codes for CASSYRDSLNNEQFF.

This sequence joins TRBV4-3 and TRBJ2-7; D is possibly TRBD1 (5 bases). V lost 0 bases, J lost 4 bases, and 13 bases lay in between. The germline V gene has CDR1 LGHNA and CDR2 YSLEER. This CDR3 has 15 residues. As DNA, the CDR3 is TGCGCCAGCAGCCAAGATCGTCGCAGGGAATACGAGCAGTACGTC. Protein sequence: CASSQDRRREYEQYV.

This clonotype has only a few counts. The chain employs TRBV27 and TRBJ2-1; D is perhaps TRBD2 (5 bases). CDR1 is MNHEY, CDR2 SMNVEV, per germline (reference sequence). This CDR3 has 18 residues. Between the trimmed V and J ends, which lost 2 bases and 0 bases, there was a span of 17 bases. The CDR3 reads CASSLPLGGRSSYNEQFF. The CDR3 nucleotides read TGTGCCAGCAGTTTACCCCTCGGCGGGCGGAGCTCCTACAATGAGCAGTTCTTC.

This clonotype came up a few times. The chain carries TRBV9 and TRBJ2-1; 11 nucleotides line up with TRBD1. Trimming took 4 bases from V and 8 from J; bases not matched to a gene: 8. Germline values: CDR1 SGDLS, CDR2 YYNGEE. There are 15 residues in the CDR3. DNA of the CDR3: TGTGCCAGCAGCTCACGGGACAGGGGGGACCATGAGCAGTTCTTC. Amino acid sequence: CASSSRDRGDHEQFF.

This clonotype has more than one count but fewer than ten. The V gene is TRBV24-1, the J gene TRBJ2-5; D gene unclear. Germline CDR1 and CDR2: KGHDR and SFDVKD. V lost 5 bases and J 5 bases, leaving 17 bases between the germline ends. The CDR3 covers 15 residues. CDR3 loop: CATSAVNEAWETQYF. The CDR3 nucleotides read TGTGCCACCAGTGCAGTAAACGAAGCCTGGGAGACCCAGTACTTC.

V and J are TRBV6-4 and TRBJ2-1; the D gene is possibly TRBD1 (5 bases). CDR1 is MRHNA, CDR2 SNTAGT, per germline. The CDR3 has 14 amino acids. V lost 2 bases and J 7 bases, leaving 12 bases between the germline ends. The CDR3 DNA reads TGTGCCAGCAGTGACAGGGGTACGAGGAATGAGCAGTTCTTC. It is translated as CASSDRGTRNEQFF.

V is TRBV7-9 and J is TRBJ1-2, with D perhaps matching TRBD1 (6 bases). The V gene lost 5 bases and the J gene lost 2 bases, with 15 bases spanning the gap. The germline V gene has CDR1 SEHNR and CDR2 FQNEAQ (reference sequence). This CDR3 comprises 15 residues. Here the CDR3 DNA reads TGTGCCAGCAGCCACACAGGGACACCCAACTATGGCTACACCTTC. Protein sequence: CASSHTGTPNYGYTF.

This clonotype was seen only a few times. This sequence joins TRBV7-6 and TRBJ2-1, with D unclear. Germline V gives CDR1 SGHVS, CDR2 FNYEAQ. Trimming removed 5 bases from V and 4 bases from J, with 18 bases in between. This CDR3 region has 16 residues. The CDR3 reads CASSELLNKPYNEQFF. For the CDR3, the DNA is TGTGCCAGCAGCGAACTATTGAATAAGCCGTACAATGAGCAGTTCTTC.

The chain couples TRBV6-8 to TRBJ2-5; tentatively, D is TRBD1 or TRBD2 (5 bases each). V was shortened by 11 bases and J by 8 bases, with 21 bases between the two germline ends. The CDR3 loop spans 13 amino acids. The germline gives CDR1 MNHGY, CDR2 SAAAGT. The CDR3 loop reads CAGIWGSKETQYF. The CDR3 DNA is TGTGCCGGCATCTGGGGGTCGAAGGAAACCCAGTACTTC.

This clonotype was detected a few times. J is TRBJ1-2 and V is TRBV7-9; D is uncertain. The V gene lost 5 bases and the J gene lost 7 bases, with 11 bases spanning the gap. CDR1 and CDR2 (germline): SEHNR, FQNEAQ (reference sequence). CDR3 length: 12 amino acids. CDR3 nucleotides: TGTGCCAGCAGCGAGAAGGCGGGTGGCTACACCTTC. The encoded protein is CASSEKAGGYTF.

This clonotype was seen a few times. The chain employs TRBV13 and TRBJ2-2, with D unclear. Germline CDR1 reads PRHDT; CDR2 reads FYEKMQ (reference sequence). The CDR3 has 15 residues. Trimming took off 6 bases at V and 5 bases at J, with 16 bases between the two ends. CDR3 in amino acids: CASSFSGSRTGELFF. CDR3 coding DNA: TGTGCCAGCAGTTTCTCAGGCAGCCGGACCGGGGAGCTGTTTTTT.

CDR3: CASSQIIEGGTEAFF. In DNA, the CDR3 is TGTGCCAGCAGCCAAATAATCGAGGGGGGCACTGAAGCTTTCTTT. The chain is built from TRBV5-4 and TRBJ1-1; D perhaps matches TRBD1 (6 bases). Germline assignment: CDR1 SGHNT and CDR2 YYREEE (reference sequence). The CDR3 sequence is 15 residues long. V shed 4 bases and J shed 4 bases, with 17 bases lying between them.

Only a few counts were recorded for this clonotype. This chain links TRBV6-8 with TRBJ2-5, with 8 bases aligning to TRBD2. Germline V gene sequence: CDR1 MNHGY, CDR2 SAAAGT. With V trimmed by 0 bases and J by 5 bases, 11 bases remained unmatched. The CDR3 runs 17 residues. The CDR3 loop reads CASSYSFAAGGLETQYF. CDR3 DNA sequence: TGTGCCAGCAGTTACTCCTTTGCGGCGGGGGGTTTGGAGACCCAGTACTTC.

This clonotype appeared many times. The chain employs TRBV7-8 and TRBJ2-4; 9 nucleotides agree with TRBD2. Germline V gene sequence: CDR1 SGHVS, CDR2 FQNEAQ. Germline trimming cut 0 bases from V and 6 bases from J; bases unmatched to any gene: 6. This CDR3 region has 16 residues. CDR3 loop: CASSLARLAGRNIQYF. The CDR3 DNA follows: TGTGCCAGCAGCTTAGCGCGGCTAGCGGGGAGAAACATTCAGTACTTC.

This clonotype was counted only a few times. This rearrangement joins TRBV12-3 or TRBV12-4 to TRBJ1-1, with D tentatively TRBD1 (5 bases). This CDR3 contains 13 residues. V was pared by 5 bases and J by 5 bases, with 12 bases between. CDR3 region: CASSGTGRTEAFF. The CDR3 coding sequence is TGTGCCAGCAGTGGAACAGGTAGGACTGAAGCTTTCTTT.

This chain connects TRBV27 to TRBJ1-4; 8 bases map to TRBD1. J gave up 8 bases and V 3 bases, and 5 bases lay outside the gene matches. From germline, CDR1 is MNHEY and CDR2 SMNVEV (reference sequence). This CDR3 has 14 amino acids. The CDR3, as DNA: TGTGCCAGCAGTTTTCGACAGGGGAGGGAAAAACTGTTTTTT. Translating it yields CASSFRQGREKLFF. Using reference TRBV27 and TRBJ1-4 for the parts outside the CDR3, the full variable domain is EAQVTQNPRYLITVTGKKLTVTCSQNMNHEYMSWYRQDPGLGLRQIYYSMNVEVTDKGDVPEGYKVSRKEKRNFPLILESPSPNQTSLYFCASSFRQGREKLFFGSGTQLSVL.

At least ten counts were recorded for this clonotype. The chain has TRBV6-6 and TRBJ1-5, with D perhaps TRBD1 (5 bases). The CDR3 runs to 15 residues. V lost 6 bases, J lost 2 bases, and 14 bases lay in between. Per the germline V gene, CDR1 is MNHNY and CDR2 is SVGAGI (reference sequence). In nucleotides, the CDR3 is TGTGCCAGCAGAAACGAGGGGTACGGCAATCAGCCCCAGCATTTT. Encoded protein: CASRNEGYGNQPQHF.

The gene calls are TRBV12-5 and TRBJ1-2; D is possibly TRBD1 (6 bases). Germline CDR1 is LGHNT and CDR2 is FRNRAP. This CDR3 contains 13 residues. Trimming cost V 1 base and J 5 bases, with 8 bases left between them. The CDR3 DNA reads as TGTGCTAGTGGTTTGGACAGGGAATATGGCTACACCTTC. This encodes CASGLDREYGYTF.

This chain links TRBV20-1 with TRBJ2-7, with D perhaps assigned TRBD1 or TRBD2 (7 bases each). The germline CDR1 and CDR2 sequences are DFQATT and SNEGSKA (reference sequence). The V gene lost 1 base and the J gene lost 4 bases, with 11 bases spanning the gap. The CDR3 length is 13 residues. In nucleotides, the CDR3 is TGCAGTGCTAGAGCAGGGGGGGGTTACGAGCAGTACTTC. Encoded protein: CSARAGGGYEQYF.

The V gene is TRBV28, the J gene TRBJ2-3; TRBD1 matches at 9 bases. The ends lost 6 bases at V and 4 bases at J; junction bases unmatched: 11. This CDR3 is built from 16 residues. Germline V gene data show CDR1 as MDHEN and CDR2 as SYDVKM. The CDR3 bases are TGTGCCAGCAGGATCGGGACAGGGTGGGGGGCAGATACGCAGTATTTT. Translating gives CASRIGTGWGADTQYF.

The chain joins TRBV7-6 to TRBJ1-1; 8 bases are a match to TRBD1. V shed 5 bases and J 2 bases; nucleotides not matched to a gene: 16. This CDR3 is built from 18 residues. CDR1 and CDR2 (germline): SGHVS, FNYEAQ. The CDR3 loop reads CASSQTTGEGLSNTEAFF. For the CDR3, the DNA is TGTGCCAGCAGCCAAACGACAGGGGAAGGTCTGTCAAACACTGAAGCTTTCTTT.

The CDR3 reads CASSSMSPGDTQYF. In nucleotides, the CDR3 is TGTGCCAGCAGCTCCATGTCCCCGGGGGATACGCAGTATTTT. The chain combines TRBV7-9 with TRBJ2-3; tentative D call: TRBD2 (5 bases). The CDR3 extends over 14 amino acids. Germline CDR1 is SEHNR and CDR2 is FQNEAQ (reference sequence). Trimming removed 4 bases at V and 6 bases at J, with 14 bases between. Looking up the rest from reference TRBV7-9 and TRBJ2-3 gives the full variable domain: DTGVSQNPRHKITKRGQNVTFRCDPISEHNRLYWYRQTLGQGPEFLTYFQNEAQLEKSRLLSDRFSAERPKGSFSTLEIQRTEQGDSAMYLCASSSMSPGDTQYFGPGTRLTVL.

V and J are TRBV2 and TRBJ1-6; possibly TRBD1 for D (5 bases). The V and J ends lost 7 bases and 10 bases respectively, with 23 bases between them. This CDR3 spans 16 amino acids. CDR1 is SNHLY, CDR2 FYNNEI, per germline. CDR3 sequence: CASMRPGSRGWSPLHF. CDR3 DNA sequence: TGTGCCAGCATGAGACCGGGCTCGAGGGGCTGGTCACCCCTCCACTTT.

This chain connects TRBV27 to TRBJ2-1; 10 bases match TRBD2. V dropped 0 bases and J dropped 14; count of bases not matched to a gene: 4. CDR1 MNHEY and CDR2 SMNVEV come from the germline V gene (reference sequence). The CDR3 spans 13 residues. In DNA form, the CDR3 reads TGTGCCAGCAGTTTATCATCTAGCGGGGGAAAGTTCTTC. It yields the protein CASSLSSSGGKFF.

This clonotype has just a few counts. The chain carries TRBV10-2 and TRBJ1-5; no definite D call. V shed 8 bases and J shed 0 bases, with 14 bases lying between them. This CDR3 region has 15 residues. Germline CDR1 is WSHSY and CDR2 is SAAADI. This CDR3 is CASGGQPFSNQPQHF. The CDR3, as DNA: TGCGCCAGCGGAGGCCAGCCGTTTAGCAATCAGCCCCAGCATTTT.